The rows below give T cell receptor beta chains drawn from one sample of a study of blood T cell repertoires in COVID-19. Profiled with immunoSEQ multiplex PCR; TCRdb holds only in-frame clones, not every one. The table lists almost 200,000 clones, over 80% of them singletons. Sequenced input: peripheral blood. Receptor source: a man between 60 and 75 years old with COVID-19, enrolled during active disease. Both conserved end residues are part of each CDR3. D genes are given only for firm matches. Only part of the rows carry a size: once, few, many, or a class if the clone is expanded.

d_call	v_call	clone_size	j_call	cdr3_nt	cdr3_aa
.	TRBV7-9	.	TRBJ1-1	TGTGCCAGCAGCACGGAACAGGGTCGCGGCACTGAAGCTTTCTTT	CASSTEQGRGTEAFF
.	TRBV11-2	.	TRBJ2-3	TGTGCCAGCAGCTCCCGTGGGGGCACTAGCACAGATACGCAGTATTTT	CASSSRGGTSTDTQYF
.	TRBV19	.	TRBJ1-5	TGTGCCAGTAGTAGGAAGGGGCGGAGCGGGTTCACCAATCAGCCCCAGCATTTT	CASSRKGRSGFTNQPQHF
.	TRBV7-9	few	TRBJ2-3	TGTGCCAGCGCGCTTACTAGCACAGATACGCAGTATTTT	CASALTSTDTQYF
TRBD1	TRBV4-1	.	TRBJ1-3	TGCGCCAGCAGCCAAGCGGACAGGGCTCACTCTGGAAACACCATATATTTT	CASSQADRAHSGNTIYF
TRBD1	TRBV5-4	.	TRBJ1-6	TGTGCCAGCAGCCTTTCGGGACAGACATCACTCCTCCACTTT	CASSLSGQTSLLHF
.	TRBV12-3/TRBV12-4	few	TRBJ2-7	TGTGCCAGCAGCCTGGGAGAAATTGGGGAGCAGTACTTC	CASSLGEIGEQYF
.	TRBV6-5	.	TRBJ2-1	TGTGCCAGCAACCTAAGGAACCGGGATGAGCAGTTCTTC	CASNLRNRDEQFF
TRBD1	TRBV5-1	.	TRBJ1-1	TGCGCCAGCAGCGAACAGGGGTTTGGCACTGAAGCTTTCTTT	CASSEQGFGTEAFF
.	TRBV12-3/TRBV12-4	.	TRBJ1-2	TGTGCCAGCAGTTCAAGGACAGCCTATGGCTACACCTTC	CASSSRTAYGYTF
.	TRBV4-1	.	TRBJ2-1	TGCGCCAGCAGCCGAGAGAACCGCGCGGCTGAGCAGTTCTTC	CASSRENRAAEQFF
.	TRBV5-5	.	TRBJ1-5	TGTGCCAGCAGCTTGGAGGGGGGGCTCAATCAGCCCCAGCATTTT	CASSLEGGLNQPQHF
.	TRBV2	.	TRBJ1-1	TGTGCCAGCACCTACGAGGCTGAAGCTTTCTTT	CASTYEAEAFF
.	TRBV7-8	.	TRBJ2-7	TGTGCCAGCAGCCCTAGGGACACCACCGTCTCCCACGAGCAGTACTTC	CASSPRDTTVSHEQYF
TRBD1	TRBV6-5	once	TRBJ1-1	TGTGCCAGCAGTCAATGGGACAGATTGAACACTGAAGCTTTCTTT	CASSQWDRLNTEAFF